Reported below is one TCR beta chain. The antigen is not known. With V trimmed by 7 bases and J by 12 bases, 7 bases remained unmatched. Germline V lookup: CDR1 MDHEN, CDR2 SYDVKM. The CDR3 covers 12 residues. Sequencing used immunoSEQ multiplex PCR; TCRdb keeps in-frame clones, though not all of them. The sample includes approximately 2.5 million clones, roughly nine tenths of them seen just once. The data derive from a study of shared clonotypes between healthy human individuals. For the study at large: The donors, a couple of women and a few men, were aged 18 to 49. General study points: Blood alone was sampled, and tissue repertoires likely differ.

The gene calls are TRBV28 and TRBJ1-4; 8 bases map to TRBD1. Sequenced: naive CD4+ T cells sorted from blood. Subset specified: CD45RA+ positively selected. This sequence originates from a man between 18 and 35 years old in good health. The CDR3 DNA is TGTGCCAGCATCACTGGCAGGGGGCAACTGTTTTTT. Amino acids: CASITGRGQLFF.